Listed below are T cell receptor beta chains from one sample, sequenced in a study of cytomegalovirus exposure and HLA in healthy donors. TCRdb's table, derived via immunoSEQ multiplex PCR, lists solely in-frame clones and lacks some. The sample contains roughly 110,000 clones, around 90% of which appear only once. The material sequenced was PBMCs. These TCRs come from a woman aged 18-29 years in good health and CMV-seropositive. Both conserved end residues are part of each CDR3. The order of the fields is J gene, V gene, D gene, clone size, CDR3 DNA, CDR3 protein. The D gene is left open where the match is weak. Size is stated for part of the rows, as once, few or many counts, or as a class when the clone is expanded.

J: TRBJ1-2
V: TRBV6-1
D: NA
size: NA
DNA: TGTGCCAGCAGTGAAGCCCCTTATGGCTACACCTTC
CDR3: CASSEAPYGYTF

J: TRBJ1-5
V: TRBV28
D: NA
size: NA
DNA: TGTGCCAGCGCCTCAGGACAGATTAGCAATCAGCCCCAGCATTTT
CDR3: CASASGQISNQPQHF

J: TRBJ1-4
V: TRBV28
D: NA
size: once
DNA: TGTGCCAGCAGTTTCTTCAGGGGCACTAATGAAAAACTGTTTTTT
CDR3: CASSFFRGTNEKLFF

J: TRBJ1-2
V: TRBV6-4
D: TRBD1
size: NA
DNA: TGTGCCAGCAGTGAGTCCCGGACAGGGGGCGGCTATGGCTACACCTTC
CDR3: CASSESRTGGGYGYTF

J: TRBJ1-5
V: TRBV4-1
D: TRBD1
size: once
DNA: TGCGCCAGCAGCCAAGATGGAACAGGGGTTCAGCCCCAGCATTTT
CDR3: CASSQDGTGVQPQHF

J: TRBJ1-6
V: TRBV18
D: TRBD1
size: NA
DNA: TGTGCCAGCTCACGAAACAGGGGTTCGAATAATTCACCCCTCCACTTT
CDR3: CASSRNRGSNNSPLHF

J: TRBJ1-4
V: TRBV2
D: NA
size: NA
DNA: TGTGCCAGCAGGGGGGCGTCCTTGGGGCACCTGTTTTTT
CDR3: CASRGASLGHLFF

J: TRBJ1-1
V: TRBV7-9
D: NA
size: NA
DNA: TGTGCCAGCAGCCTTACAGGGAGTGCCACTGAAGCTTTCTTT
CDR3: CASSLTGSATEAFF

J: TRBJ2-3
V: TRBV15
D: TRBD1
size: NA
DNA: TGTGCCACCAGCTCGACAGGGGTGCAGGGCACAGATACGCAGTATTTT
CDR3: CATSSTGVQGTDTQYF

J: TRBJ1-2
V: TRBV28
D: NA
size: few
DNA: TGTGCCACCGAGGTCAGCTATGGCTACACCTTC
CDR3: CATEVSYGYTF

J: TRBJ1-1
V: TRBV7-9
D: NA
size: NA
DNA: TGTGCCAGCAGCTTAGAGGAAGAGCTGCGAGGCACTGAAGCTTTCTTT
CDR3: CASSLEEELRGTEAFF

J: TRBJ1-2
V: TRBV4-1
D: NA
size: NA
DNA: TGCGCCAGCAGCCAGGCATACAGGCAGCTGGATGGCTACACCTTC
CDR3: CASSQAYRQLDGYTF

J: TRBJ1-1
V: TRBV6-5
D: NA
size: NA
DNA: TGTGCCAGCAGTAGACTCAGAGCGGACACTGAAGCTTTCTTT
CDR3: CASSRLRADTEAFF

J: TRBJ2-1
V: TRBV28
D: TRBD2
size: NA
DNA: TGTGCCAGCAGTTTGCCTCGCGGGGGGGGACTCTCCTACAATGAGCAGTTCTTC
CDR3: CASSLPRGGGLSYNEQFF

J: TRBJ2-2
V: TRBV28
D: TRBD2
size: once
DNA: TGTGCCAGCAGCCTAGGAGCGGGGGGCCCGAACACCGGGGAGCTGTTTTTT
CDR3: CASSLGAGGPNTGELFF

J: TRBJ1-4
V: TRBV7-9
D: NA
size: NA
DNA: TGTGCCAGCAGCTTAGAGTACCGACTAGCGCTAGCCGAGGAAAAACTGTTTTTT
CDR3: CASSLEYRLALAEEKLFF

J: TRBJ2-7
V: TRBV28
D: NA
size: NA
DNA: TGTGCCAGCAGTTCAGACAGGTACGGCTACGAGCAGTACTTC
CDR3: CASSSDRYGYEQYF

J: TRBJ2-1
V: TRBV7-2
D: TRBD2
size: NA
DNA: TGTGCCAGCAGCTTTGGAAGTCTAGCGGGGGCCTATGAGCAGTTCTTC
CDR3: CASSFGSLAGAYEQFF

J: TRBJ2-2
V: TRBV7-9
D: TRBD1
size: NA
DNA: TGTGCCAGCAGCACCGACAGGGAAGAGACCGGGGAGCTGTTTTTT
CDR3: CASSTDREETGELFF

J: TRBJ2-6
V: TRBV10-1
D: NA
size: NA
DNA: TGCGCCAGCAGTGCGGGCTCTGGGGCCAACGTCCTGACTTTC
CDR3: CASSAGSGANVLTF

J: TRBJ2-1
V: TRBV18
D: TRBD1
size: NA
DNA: TGTGCCAGCTCACCCCCTAGGACAGGGGTCTTCCACAATGAGCAGTTCTTC
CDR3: CASSPPRTGVFHNEQFF

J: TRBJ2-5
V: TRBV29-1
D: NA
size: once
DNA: TGCAGCGTATCTGCAGTACAAGAGACCCAGTACTTC
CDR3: CSVSAVQETQYF

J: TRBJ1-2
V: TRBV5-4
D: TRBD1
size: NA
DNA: TGTGCCAGCAGCTTGCCGGGACAGGGTAAAGTCTACACCTTC
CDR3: CASSLPGQGKVYTF

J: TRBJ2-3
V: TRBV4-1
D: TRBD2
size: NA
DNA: TGCGCCAGCAGCCAAGTACTAGCGGAGGGCACAGATACGCAGTATTTT
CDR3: CASSQVLAEGTDTQYF

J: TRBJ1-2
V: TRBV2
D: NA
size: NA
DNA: TGTGCCAGCAGTGAAATTATGGGGGGGGCGAATGGCTACACCTTC
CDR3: CASSEIMGGANGYTF

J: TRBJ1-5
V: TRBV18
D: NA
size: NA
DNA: TGTGCCAGCTCCCGGACAGACAATCAGCCCCAGCATTTT
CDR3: CASSRTDNQPQHF

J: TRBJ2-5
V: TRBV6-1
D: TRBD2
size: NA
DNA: TGTGCCAGCAGTGAATCCGGGGGGGCAGGAGAGACCCAGTACTTC
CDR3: CASSESGGAGETQYF

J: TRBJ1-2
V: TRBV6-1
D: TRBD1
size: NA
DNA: TGTGCCAGCAGCAATACCGGGACAGGGGATGGCTACACCTTC
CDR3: CASSNTGTGDGYTF

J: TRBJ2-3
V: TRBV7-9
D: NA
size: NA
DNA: TGTGCCAGCAGCTTAAGGGCGGGACCCCCAGATACGCAGTATTTT
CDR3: CASSLRAGPPDTQYF

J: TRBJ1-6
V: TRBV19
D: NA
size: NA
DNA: TGTGCCAGTCACGAAGGATGGCCGGGGAGTCATTCACCCCTCCACTTT
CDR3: CASHEGWPGSHSPLHF

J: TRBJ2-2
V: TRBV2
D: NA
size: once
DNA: TGTGCCAGCAGTGTGGGCGCCGGGGAGCTGTTTTTT
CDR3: CASSVGAGELFF

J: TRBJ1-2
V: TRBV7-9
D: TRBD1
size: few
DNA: TGTGCCAGCAGCTTAGCGGGGACAGAACATGGCTACACCTTC
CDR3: CASSLAGTEHGYTF

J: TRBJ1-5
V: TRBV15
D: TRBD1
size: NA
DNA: TGTGCCACCAGCACTCGGACAGGAGGGGTTCAGCCCCAGCATTTT
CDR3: CATSTRTGGVQPQHF

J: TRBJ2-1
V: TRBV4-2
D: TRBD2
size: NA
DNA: TGTGCCAGCAGCCAAGAGGAGAGCGGGAGACTAGCGGGGGGGGGCCGTTACAATGAGCAGTTCTTC
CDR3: CASSQEESGRLAGGGRYNEQFF

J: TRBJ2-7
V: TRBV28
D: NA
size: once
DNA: TGTGCCAGCAGACTTCCCGGGACACCCAGCTACGAGCAGTACTTC
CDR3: CASRLPGTPSYEQYF

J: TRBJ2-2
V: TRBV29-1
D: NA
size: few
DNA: TGCAGCGCTCACACCGTCGCGAACACCGGGGAGCTGTTTTTT
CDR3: CSAHTVANTGELFF

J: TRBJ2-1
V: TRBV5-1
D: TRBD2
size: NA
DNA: TGCGCCAGCGCCTTCAGCGGGGGAATCGGCAATGAGCAGTTCTTC
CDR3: CASAFSGGIGNEQFF